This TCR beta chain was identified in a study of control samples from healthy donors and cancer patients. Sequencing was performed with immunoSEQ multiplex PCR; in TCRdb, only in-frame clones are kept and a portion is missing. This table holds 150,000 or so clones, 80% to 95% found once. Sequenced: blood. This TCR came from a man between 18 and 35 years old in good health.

The CDR3 DNA is TGCAGCGTTGAAGCTCCGACAGGGGGCAGAGGTGAAGCTTTCTTT. It codes for CSVEAPTGGRGEAFF. The chain uses TRBV29-1 and TRBJ1-1; TRBD1 matches 10 bases. From germline, CDR1 is SQVTM and CDR2 ANQGSEA. The CDR3 spans 15 residues. V shed 1 base, J shed 7 bases, and the junction held 9 bases outside the gene matches.